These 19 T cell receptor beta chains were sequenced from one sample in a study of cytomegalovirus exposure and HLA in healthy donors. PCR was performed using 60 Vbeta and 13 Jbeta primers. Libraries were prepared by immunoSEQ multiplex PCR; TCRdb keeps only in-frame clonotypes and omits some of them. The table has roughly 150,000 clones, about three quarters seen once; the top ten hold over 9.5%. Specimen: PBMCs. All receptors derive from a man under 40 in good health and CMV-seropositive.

The chain's CDR3 is CSVQRLDTWRDEQFF. CDR3 DNA: TGCAGCGTTCAACGATTGGACACATGGAGGGATGAGCAGTTCTTC. This chain joins TRBV29-1 and TRBJ2-1; TRBD2 might be the D (6 bases). The V end was cut by 5 bases, the J end by 8 bases, with 22 bases between. This CDR3 spans 15 amino acids. Germline lookup yields CDR1 SQVTM and CDR2 ANQGSEA.

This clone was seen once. The CDR3 loop is CASGLVLAGAGYNEQFF. CDR3 in DNA: TGTGCTAGTGGTTTGGTTCTAGCGGGAGCTGGGTACAATGAGCAGTTCTTC. The chain uses TRBV12-5 and TRBJ2-1, with 10 bases aligning to TRBD2. V lost 0 bases and J lost 4; bases outside the gene matches: 6. CDR3 length equals 17 residues. Germline loops: CDR1 LGHNT, CDR2 FRNRAP.

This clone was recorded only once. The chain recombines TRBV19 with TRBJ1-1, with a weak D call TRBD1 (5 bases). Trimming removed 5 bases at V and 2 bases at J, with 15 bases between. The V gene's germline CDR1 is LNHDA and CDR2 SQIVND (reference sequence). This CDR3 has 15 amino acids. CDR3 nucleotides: TGTGCCAGTAGTCCCGTAGACAGTTCAAACACTGAAGCTTTCTTT. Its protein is CASSPVDSSNTEAFF.

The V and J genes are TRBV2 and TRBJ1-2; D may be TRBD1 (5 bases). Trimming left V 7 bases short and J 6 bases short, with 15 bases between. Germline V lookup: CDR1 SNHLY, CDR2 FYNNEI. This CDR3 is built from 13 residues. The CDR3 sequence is CASKRDGGDGYTF. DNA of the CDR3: TGTGCCAGCAAGAGGGACGGAGGGGATGGCTACACCTTC.

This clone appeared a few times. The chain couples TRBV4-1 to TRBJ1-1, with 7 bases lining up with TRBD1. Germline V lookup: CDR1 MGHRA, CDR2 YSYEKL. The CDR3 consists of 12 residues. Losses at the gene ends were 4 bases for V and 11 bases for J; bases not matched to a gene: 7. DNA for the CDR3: TGCGCCAGCAGCCCTGCGGGACAGCGGGCTTTCTTT. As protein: CASSPAGQRAFF.

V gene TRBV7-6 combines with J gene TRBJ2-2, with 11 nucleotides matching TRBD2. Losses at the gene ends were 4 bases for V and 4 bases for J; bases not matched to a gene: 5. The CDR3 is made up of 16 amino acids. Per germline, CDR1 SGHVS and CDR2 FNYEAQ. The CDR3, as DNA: TGTGCCAGCAGCTCCCGACTAGCGGGGCCCACCGGGGAGCTGTTTTTT. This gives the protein CASSSRLAGPTGELFF.

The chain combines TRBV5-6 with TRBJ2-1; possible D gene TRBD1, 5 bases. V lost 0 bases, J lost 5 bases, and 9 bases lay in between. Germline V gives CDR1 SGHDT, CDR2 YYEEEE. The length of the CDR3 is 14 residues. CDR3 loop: CASSLDRINNEQFF. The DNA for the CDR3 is TGTGCCAGCAGCTTGGACAGGATCAACAATGAGCAGTTCTTC. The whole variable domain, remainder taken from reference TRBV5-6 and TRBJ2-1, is DAGVTQSPTHLIKTRGQQVTLRCSPKSGHDTVSWYQQALGQGPQFIFQYYEEEERQRGNFPDRFSGHQFPNYSSELNVNALLLGDSALYLCASSLDRINNEQFFGPGTRLTVL.

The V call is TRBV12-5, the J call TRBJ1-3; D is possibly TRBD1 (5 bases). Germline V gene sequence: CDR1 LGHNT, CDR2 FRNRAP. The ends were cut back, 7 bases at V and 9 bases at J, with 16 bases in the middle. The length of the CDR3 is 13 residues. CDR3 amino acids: CASATRGMGTIYF. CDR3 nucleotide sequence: TGTGCTAGTGCAACTCGGGGGATGGGCACCATATATTTT. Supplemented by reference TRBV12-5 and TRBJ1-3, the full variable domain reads DARVTQTPRHKVTEMGQEVTMRCQPILGHNTVFWYRQTMMQGLELLAYFRNRAPLDDSGMPKDRFSAEMPDATLATLKIQPSEPRDSAVYFCASATRGMGTIYFGEGSWLTVV.

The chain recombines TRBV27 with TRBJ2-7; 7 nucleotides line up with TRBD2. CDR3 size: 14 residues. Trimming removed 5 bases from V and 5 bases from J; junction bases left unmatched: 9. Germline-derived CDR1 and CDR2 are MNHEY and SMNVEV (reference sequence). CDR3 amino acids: CASSPGTNRHEQYF. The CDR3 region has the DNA TGTGCCAGCAGTCCCGGGACTAACCGGCACGAGCAGTACTTC.

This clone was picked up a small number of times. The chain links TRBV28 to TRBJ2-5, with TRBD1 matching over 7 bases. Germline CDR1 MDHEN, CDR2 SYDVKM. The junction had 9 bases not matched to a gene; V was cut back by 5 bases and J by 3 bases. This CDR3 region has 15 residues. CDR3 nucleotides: TGTGCCAGCAGTATCATCTCAACAGGGGAAGAGACCCAGTACTTC. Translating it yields CASSIISTGEETQYF.

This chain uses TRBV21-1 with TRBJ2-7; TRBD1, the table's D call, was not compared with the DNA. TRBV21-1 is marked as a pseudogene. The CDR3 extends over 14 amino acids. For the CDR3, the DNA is TGTGCCAGCAGAAATCAGGGGATTTCCTACGAGCAGTACTTC. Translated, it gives CASRNQGISYEQYF.

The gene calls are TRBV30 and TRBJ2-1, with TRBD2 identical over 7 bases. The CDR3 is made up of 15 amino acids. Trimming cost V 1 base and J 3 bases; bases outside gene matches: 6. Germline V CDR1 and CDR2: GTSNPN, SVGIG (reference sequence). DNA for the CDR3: TGTGCCTGGAGTGCGGGAGCGGGATTCTACAATGAGCAGTTCTTC. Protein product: CAWSAGAGFYNEQFF.

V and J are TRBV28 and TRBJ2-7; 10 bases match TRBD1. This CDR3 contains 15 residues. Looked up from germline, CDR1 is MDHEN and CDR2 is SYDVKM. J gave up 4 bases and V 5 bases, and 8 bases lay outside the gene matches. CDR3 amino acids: CASSAGTGEGYEQYF. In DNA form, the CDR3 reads TGTGCCAGCAGTGCCGGGACAGGGGAAGGGTACGAGCAGTACTTC.

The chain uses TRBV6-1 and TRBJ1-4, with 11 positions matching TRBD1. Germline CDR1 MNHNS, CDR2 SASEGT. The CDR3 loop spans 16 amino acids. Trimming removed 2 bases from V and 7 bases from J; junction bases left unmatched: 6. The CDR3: CASSEPPGQGGEKLFF. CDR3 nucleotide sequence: TGTGCCAGCAGTGAACCCCCGGGACAGGGGGGTGAAAAACTGTTTTTT.

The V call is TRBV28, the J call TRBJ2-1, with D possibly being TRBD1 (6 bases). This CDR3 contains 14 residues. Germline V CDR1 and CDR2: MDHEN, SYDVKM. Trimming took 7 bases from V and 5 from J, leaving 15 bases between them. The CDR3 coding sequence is TGTGCCAGCATAGGGGACAAGCTCCACAATGAGCAGTTCTTC. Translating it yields CASIGDKLHNEQFF.

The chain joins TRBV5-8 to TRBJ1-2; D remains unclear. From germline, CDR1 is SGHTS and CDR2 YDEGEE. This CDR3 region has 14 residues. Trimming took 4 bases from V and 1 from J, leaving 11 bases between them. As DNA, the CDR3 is TGTGCCAGCAGCCGCGCGGGCCTTAACTATGGCTACACCTTC. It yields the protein CASSRAGLNYGYTF.

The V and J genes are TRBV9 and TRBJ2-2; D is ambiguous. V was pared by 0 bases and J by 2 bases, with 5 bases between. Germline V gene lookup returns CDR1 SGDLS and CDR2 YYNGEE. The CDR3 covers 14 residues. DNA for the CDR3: TGTGCCAGCAGCGTAGTTTTAAACACCGGGGAGCTGTTTTTT. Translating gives CASSVVLNTGELFF.

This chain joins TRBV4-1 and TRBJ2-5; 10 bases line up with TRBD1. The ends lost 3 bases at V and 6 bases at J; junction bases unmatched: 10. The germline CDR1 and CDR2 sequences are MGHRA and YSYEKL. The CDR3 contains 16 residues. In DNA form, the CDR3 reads TGCGCCAGCAGCCATGGAACCGGGACAGGGGAAAAGACCCAGTACTTC. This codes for CASSHGTGTGEKTQYF.

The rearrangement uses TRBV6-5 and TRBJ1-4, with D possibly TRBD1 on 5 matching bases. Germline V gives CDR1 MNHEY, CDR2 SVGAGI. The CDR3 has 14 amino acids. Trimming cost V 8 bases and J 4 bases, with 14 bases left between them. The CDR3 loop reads CASEMTAFNEKLFF. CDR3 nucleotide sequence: TGTGCCAGCGAAATGACAGCTTTTAATGAAAAACTGTTTTTT.